Shown below are 20 T cell receptor beta chains from a single sample sequenced in a study of cytomegalovirus exposure and HLA in healthy donors. The PCR made use of 60 Vbeta and 13 Jbeta primers. Here immunoSEQ multiplex PCR was the method, and the copy in TCRdb shows in-frame clones only, minus some. The sample consists of about 130,000 clones, approximately 74% of them appearing once. Sequenced sample: PBMCs. The receptors were gathered from a male donor in good health and CMV-seronegative.

The V gene is TRBV7-3, the J gene TRBJ2-1; TRBD2 agrees at 11 bases. The CDR3 has 16 amino acids. Germline CDR1 and CDR2: SGHTA and FQGTGA. V lost 4 bases to trimming and J lost 5 bases; unmatched junction nucleotides: 7. Here the CDR3 DNA reads TGTGCCAGCAGCTCCTTTACTAGCGGGGGTAACAATGAGCAGTTCTTC. It is translated as CASSSFTSGGNNEQFF.

The chain is built from TRBV14 and TRBJ1-3; perhaps TRBD1 as D (5 bases). CDR3 length equals 19 residues. The germline V and J ends were trimmed by 0 bases and 2 bases, with 20 bases remaining between them. In germline, CDR1 is SGHDN, CDR2 FVKESK. The CDR3 DNA reads as TGTGCCAGCAGCCAAGATCGAGGGGACTCGGGCCGTCCTGGAAACACCATATATTTT. It codes for CASSQDRGDSGRPGNTIYF.

This rearrangement joins TRBV4-2 to TRBJ2-4; 14 positions match TRBD2. Germline assignment: CDR1 LGHNA and CDR2 YNFKEQ. The length of the CDR3 is 16 residues. The V and J ends lost 3 bases and 8 bases, in that order; junction bases with no gene match: 6. CDR3 loop: CASSQTSGGVEDIQYF. CDR3 DNA sequence: TGTGCCAGCAGCCAGACTAGCGGGGGGGTAGAGGACATTCAGTACTTC.

As to this clone: Additional DNA sequences in this sample encode the identical CDR3. J is TRBJ1-2 and V is TRBV5-6, with a tentative D call TRBD1 (5 bases). The CDR3 covers 13 residues. With 0 bases removed from V and 4 bases from J, the gap between germline ends came to 7 bases. Germline V lookup: CDR1 SGHDT, CDR2 YYEEEE. The CDR3 DNA follows: TGTGCCAGCAGCTTGGCCGGGGGCTATGGCTACACCTTC. This translates into CASSLAGGYGYTF.

J is TRBJ2-5 and V is TRBV29-1; no clear D gene. Germline assignment: CDR1 SQVTM and CDR2 ANQGSEA. The CDR3 spans 11 residues. The V and J ends lost 5 bases and 3 bases respectively, with 7 bases between them. The DNA of the CDR3 is TGCAGCGTTTCCAACAAAGAGACCCAGTACTTC. Translating gives CSVSNKETQYF.

CDR3 DNA: TGTGCCAGAAGTCCCGACGGACAGGTGGGGGTGTTTTTT. Translation gives CARSPDGQVGVFF. The V gene is TRBV5-3, the J gene TRBJ2-2, with TRBD1 matching over 7 bases. TRBV5-3 is an ORF for which the function is uncertain. The CDR3 spans 13 residues. V dropped 5 bases and J dropped 15; count of bases not matched to a gene: 13.

The sample holds a few counts of this clone. The rearrangement uses TRBV7-2 and TRBJ2-1; 7 bases fit TRBD2. The V segment lost 1 base and the J segment 8 bases; nucleotides outside the gene matches: 2. Germline V gene data show CDR1 as SGHTA and CDR2 as FQGNSA. This CDR3 has 13 amino acids. CDR3 protein: CASSLVGGDEQFF. The CDR3, as DNA: TGTGCCAGCAGCTTAGTTGGGGGGGATGAGCAGTTCTTC.

The rearrangement joins TRBV28 to TRBJ2-7; 7 bases match TRBD1. Germline CDR1 is MDHEN and CDR2 is SYDVKM. With V trimmed by 3 bases and J by 4 bases, 9 bases remained unmatched. The CDR3 runs 15 residues. The CDR3 region is CASSLSGTVQYEQYF. The CDR3 nucleotides read TGTGCCAGCAGTTTGTCCGGGACAGTCCAGTACGAGCAGTACTTC.

The chain combines TRBV2 with TRBJ2-5; D is perhaps TRBD2 (6 bases). The CDR3 is 13 amino acids. Trimming stripped 6 bases from V and 2 bases from J, with 10 bases between. Germline V gene data show CDR1 as SNHLY and CDR2 as FYNNEI. The CDR3 nucleotides read TGTGCCAGCAGGGACTACCCACAAGAGACCCAGTACTTC. This encodes CASRDYPQETQYF.

The rearrangement links TRBV4-3 to TRBJ1-1; D is unclear. The length of the CDR3 is 19 residues. Trimming removed 1 base at V and 3 bases at J, with 24 bases between. Germline CDR1 reads LGHNA; CDR2 reads YSLEER. CDR3 nucleotides: TGCGCCAGCAGCCAAGGGTTTGTTCAGAGGGAATTGGTTCACACTGAAGCTTTCTTT. It yields the protein CASSQGFVQRELVHTEAFF.

The CDR3, as DNA: TGTGCCAGTAGTATAGGGGGACAGGGAAACATTCAGTACTTC. Encoded protein: CASSIGGQGNIQYF. J is TRBJ2-4 and V is TRBV19; TRBD1 matches 9 bases. V shed 1 base, J shed 6 bases, and the junction held 1 base outside the gene matches. Germline assignment: CDR1 LNHDA and CDR2 SQIVND (reference sequence). This CDR3 has 14 amino acids.

This chain connects TRBV2 to TRBJ1-3, with TRBD1 as a possible D gene (6 bases). Germline CDR1 SNHLY, CDR2 FYNNEI. The CDR3 runs 15 residues. Trimming shortened V by 4 bases and J by 0 bases, and 10 bases separated the two germline ends. The CDR3 reads CASSVGGTSGNTIYF. The CDR3 DNA follows: TGTGCCAGCAGTGTAGGGGGTACCTCTGGAAACACCATATATTTT. Variable domain in full (rest from reference TRBV2 and TRBJ1-3): EPEVTQTPSHQVTQMGQEVILRCVPISNHLYFYWYRQILGQKVEFLVSFYNNEISEKSEIFDDQFSVERPDGSNFTLKIRSTKLEDSAMYFCASSVGGTSGNTIYFGEGSWLTVV.

The chain employs TRBV6-6 and TRBJ1-1, with unresolved D. The CDR3 is made up of 14 amino acids. With 5 bases removed from V and 0 bases from J, the gap between germline ends came to 10 bases. The germline V gene has CDR1 MNHNY and CDR2 SVGAGI (reference sequence). CDR3: CASSAQSLNTEAFF. In DNA form, the CDR3 reads TGTGCCAGCAGTGCACAATCTTTGAACACTGAAGCTTTCTTT.

The chain employs TRBV13 and TRBJ1-1; D unresolved. The germline CDR1 and CDR2 sequences are PRHDT and FYEKMQ (reference sequence). The CDR3 has 13 amino acids. Trimming removed 1 base from V and 0 bases from J, with 3 bases in between. CDR3 sequence reads: CASSLVVNTEAFF. As DNA, the CDR3 is TGTGCCAGCAGCTTAGTCGTGAACACTGAAGCTTTCTTT.

This sequence joins TRBV27 and TRBJ2-1; TRBD1 agrees at 8 bases. Germline V gene lookup returns CDR1 MNHEY and CDR2 SMNVEV (reference sequence). The CDR3 is 13 residues long. After removal of 6 bases from V and 10 bases from J, the junction contained 8 bases not matched to a gene. CDR3 protein: CASSPTGGREQFF. In DNA, the CDR3 is TGTGCCAGCAGCCCAACAGGGGGGCGAGAGCAGTTCTTC.

The V gene is TRBV13, the J gene TRBJ1-5, with a possible D match to TRBD1 (5 bases). Germline V gene data show CDR1 as PRHDT and CDR2 as FYEKMQ (reference sequence). V was cut by 0 bases and J by 5 bases, with 8 bases left in between. The CDR3 is 14 residues long. The CDR3 DNA sequence: TGTGCCAGCAGCTTAGGAGGGGCACATCAGCCCCAGCATTTT. This encodes CASSLGGAHQPQHF.

This clone was counted only a few times. This chain connects TRBV5-1 to TRBJ2-1; no definite D call. The CDR3 is 12 residues long. Germline loops: CDR1 SGHRS, CDR2 YFSETQ. V lost 3 bases and J lost 7, with 8 bases in between. The CDR3 bases are TGCGCCAGCAGCTATTCGAGAAATGAGCAGTTCTTC. Translating it yields CASSYSRNEQFF.

This sequence joins TRBV7-9 and TRBJ2-7; D possibly corresponds to TRBD1 (5 bases). The CDR3 sequence is 13 residues long. Trimming stripped 5 bases from V and 7 bases from J, with 15 bases between. Germline CDR1 reads SEHNR; CDR2 reads FQNEAQ (reference sequence). This CDR3 reads CASSQTGQGEQYF. CDR3 DNA: TGTGCCAGCAGCCAAACTGGCCAGGGAGAGCAGTACTTC. Together with reference TRBV7-9 and TRBJ2-7, the CDR3 gives the full variable domain: DTGVSQNPRHKITKRGQNVTFRCDPISEHNRLYWYRQTLGQGPEFLTYFQNEAQLEKSRLLSDRFSAERPKGSFSTLEIQRTEQGDSAMYLCASSQTGQGEQYFGPGTRLTVT.

This clone was seen a handful of times. This chain connects TRBV2 to TRBJ2-7; the match to TRBD2 covers 8 bases. This CDR3 comprises 14 residues. V was clipped by 4 bases and J by 3 bases; unmatched bases: 5. The germline CDR1 and CDR2 sequences are SNHLY and FYNNEI. CDR3 in amino acids: CASSGGLVIYEQYF. In DNA form, the CDR3 reads TGTGCCAGCAGTGGGGGACTAGTCATCTACGAGCAGTACTTC.

This clone has a single count. This rearrangement joins TRBV2 to TRBJ2-7, with a possible D match to TRBD1 (7 bases). Germline-derived CDR1 and CDR2 are SNHLY and FYNNEI. V was clipped by 4 bases and J by 0 bases, with 16 bases between them. This CDR3 region has 16 residues. DNA for the CDR3: TGTGCCAGCAGTGGGGCAGGGGGGTTCAGCTCCTACGAGCAGTACTTC. Its protein is CASSGAGGFSSYEQYF.